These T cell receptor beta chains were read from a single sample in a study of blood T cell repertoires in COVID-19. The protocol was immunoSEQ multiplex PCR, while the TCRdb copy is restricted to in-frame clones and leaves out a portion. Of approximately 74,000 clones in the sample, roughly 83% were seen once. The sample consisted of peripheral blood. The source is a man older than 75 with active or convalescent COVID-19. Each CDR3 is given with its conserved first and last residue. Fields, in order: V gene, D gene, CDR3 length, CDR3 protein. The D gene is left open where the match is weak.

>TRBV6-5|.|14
CASGFRQGSSGYTF
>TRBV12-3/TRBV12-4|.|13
CASSFGRVETQYF
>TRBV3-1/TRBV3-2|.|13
CASSQNLIAEAFF
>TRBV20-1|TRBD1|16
CSASASPGQGVFGQFF
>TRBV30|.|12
CAWSTVGAGYTF
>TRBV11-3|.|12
CASSTRDTSYTF
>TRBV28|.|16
CASSLGQARSFQPQHF
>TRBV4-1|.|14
CASSLGGRGDTQYF
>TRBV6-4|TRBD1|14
CASSKAGGLTEAFF
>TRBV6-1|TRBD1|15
CASSEAWTGGYEQYF
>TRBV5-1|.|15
CASSLDSSGGNTIYF
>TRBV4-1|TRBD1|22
CASSQEPLGTGGADRLKNIQYF
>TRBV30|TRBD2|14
CAWTLAGGKETQYF
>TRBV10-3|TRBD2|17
CAISRGSGGFSTDTQYF
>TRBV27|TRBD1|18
CASSPRGTGFFGASPLHF
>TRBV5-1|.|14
CASSSGLVNTEAFF
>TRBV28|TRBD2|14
CASSPAGGSYEQYF
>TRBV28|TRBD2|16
CASSPPGSGGYNEQFF